This TCR beta chain derives from a study of blood T cell repertoires in COVID-19. Study-wide background: Whether acute or convalescent, the COVID-19 samples came from the United States, Italy and Spain.

Only in-frame clones appear in the TCRdb table, and some are missing; sequencing was by immunoSEQ multiplex PCR. The sample consists of 100,000 to 150,000 clones, 80% to 90% of them appearing once. Germline V lookup: CDR1 SGHNT, CDR2 YENEEA. Germline trimming cut 0 bases from V and 3 bases from J; bases unmatched to any gene: 1. The CDR3 runs to 15 residues. This clone was detected only a few times. The rearrangement links TRBV11-3 to TRBJ2-7, with 11 bases aligning to TRBD1. Sequenced input: PBMCs or T cells enriched from blood (not recorded which). The receptor comes from a man in his forties with acute COVID-19. The CDR3 DNA sequence: TGTGCCAGCAGCTTAGAAGGGACAGGGGGCTACGAGCAGTACTTC. It translates to CASSLEGTGGYEQYF.